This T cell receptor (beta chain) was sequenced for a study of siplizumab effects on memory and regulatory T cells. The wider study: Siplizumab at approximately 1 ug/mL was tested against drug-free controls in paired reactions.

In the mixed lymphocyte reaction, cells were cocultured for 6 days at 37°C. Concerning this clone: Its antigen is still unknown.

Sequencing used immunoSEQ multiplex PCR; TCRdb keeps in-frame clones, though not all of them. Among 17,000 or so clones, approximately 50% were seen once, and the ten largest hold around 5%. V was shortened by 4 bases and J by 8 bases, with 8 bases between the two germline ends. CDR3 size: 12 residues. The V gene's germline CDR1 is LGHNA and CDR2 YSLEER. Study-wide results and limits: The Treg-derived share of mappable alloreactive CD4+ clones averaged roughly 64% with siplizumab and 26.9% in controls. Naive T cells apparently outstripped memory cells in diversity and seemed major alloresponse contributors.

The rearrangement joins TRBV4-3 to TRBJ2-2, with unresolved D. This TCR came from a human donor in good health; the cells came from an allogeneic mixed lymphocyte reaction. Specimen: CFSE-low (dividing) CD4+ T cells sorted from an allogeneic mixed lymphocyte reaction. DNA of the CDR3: TGCGCCAGCAGCCGAGCGACAGGGGAGCTGTTTTTT. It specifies CASSRATGELFF.